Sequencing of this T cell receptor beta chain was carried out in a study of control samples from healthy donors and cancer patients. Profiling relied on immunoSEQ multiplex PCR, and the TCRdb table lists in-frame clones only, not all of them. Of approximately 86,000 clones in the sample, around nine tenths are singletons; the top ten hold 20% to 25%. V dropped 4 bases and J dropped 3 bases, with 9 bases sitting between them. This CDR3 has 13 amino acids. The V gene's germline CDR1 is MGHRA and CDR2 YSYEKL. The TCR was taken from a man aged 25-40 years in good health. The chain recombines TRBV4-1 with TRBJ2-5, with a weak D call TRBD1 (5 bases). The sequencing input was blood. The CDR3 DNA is TGCGCCAGCAGCCTGGACACTAAAGAGACCCAGTACTTC. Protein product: CASSLDTKETQYF.